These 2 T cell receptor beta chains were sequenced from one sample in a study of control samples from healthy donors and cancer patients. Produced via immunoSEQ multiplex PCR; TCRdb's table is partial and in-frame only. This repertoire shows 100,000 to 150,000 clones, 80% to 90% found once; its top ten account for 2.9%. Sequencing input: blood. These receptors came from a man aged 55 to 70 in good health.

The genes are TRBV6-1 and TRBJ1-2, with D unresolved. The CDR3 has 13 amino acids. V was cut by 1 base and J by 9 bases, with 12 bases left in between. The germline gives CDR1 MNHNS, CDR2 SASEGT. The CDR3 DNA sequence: TGTGCCAGCAGTGAAGACCCAGATCGGAGCTACACCTTC. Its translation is CASSEDPDRSYTF.

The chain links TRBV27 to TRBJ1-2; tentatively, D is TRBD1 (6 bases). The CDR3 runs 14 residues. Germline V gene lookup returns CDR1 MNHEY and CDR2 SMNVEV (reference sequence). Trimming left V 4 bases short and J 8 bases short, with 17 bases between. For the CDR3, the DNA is TGTGCCAGCAGTTCCCTACAGGGACTGGAGGGCTACACCTTC. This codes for CASSSLQGLEGYTF.